The following is a TCR beta chain sequence with its context. It has no known antigen specificity. Base qualities are missing; no much larger clone stands one base away. This entry comes from a study of lymphopenia after photon versus proton radiotherapy (dated by TCRdb to the late 2010s). A note on the overall study: The study compared the immunological effects of photon versus proton radiation therapy in patients with gastrointestinal tumors who developed high-grade lymphopenia. The goal of the study was to describe how the two radiation modalities differ in their effects on the immune system. The roughly 18 patients in the cohort had gastrointestinal tumors, were treated with either photon or proton therapy, and subsequently developed lymphopenia.

Library preparation employed the immunoSEQ multiplex PCR assay. T cell repertoires were profiled with deep sequencing of rearranged TCR beta loci together with multiparametric flow cytometry. The source is immuneACCESS, and TCRdb retained only in-frame sequences with V and J called. Part of the clones is not carried over; for the studies checked, unresolved V genes explain less than half of this, and the remainder is unexplained. The sample profile shows approximately 20,000 clones; about 90% of them were found once. The ten largest make up 6% to 7% of the sample. V loses 0 bases, J loses 0 bases, and the germline ends lie 5 bases apart. CDR1 and CDR2, per the germline V gene, are SGHRS and YFSETQ. Spanning cysteine to phenylalanine, the CDR3 consists of 14 amino acids. The kept DNA is CDR3 alone, 42 bases in frame from the first base. What the authors observed across the whole study: Across the cohort, among patients who died, a greater drop in TCR diversity after the nadir was inversely correlated with overall survival time. During treatment, patients who received photon therapy lost naive T cells and TCR diversity and gained effector/memory populations, whereas patients who received proton therapy remained relatively stable. The survival association was assessed only in patients who died, and the authors presented better survival with proton therapy as a possibility rather than a demonstrated result. Once the lymphocyte count had reached its nadir, the repertoires of photon-treated patients showed oligoclonal expansion, particularly of CD8+ Temra cells, and this expansion drove the decline in diversity.

This sequence uses TRBV5-1 and TRBJ2-3; the D gene cannot be named for sure. The material sequenced was peripheral blood, taken from a patient treated with photon-based radiotherapy. This sequence was found in a man in his fifties or sixties with pancreatic cancer. The DNA sequence follows: TGCGCCAGCAGCTTGGCTCCAAGCACAGATACGCAGTATTTT. Translation gives CASSLAPSTDTQYF. The entire variable domain, with the stretches around the CDR3 drawn from the reference TRBV5-1 and TRBJ2-3 proteins, is KAGVTQTPRYLIKTRGQQVTLSCSPISGHRSVSWYQQTPGQGLQFLFEYFSETQRNKGNFPGRFSGRQFSNSRSEMNVSTLELGDSALYLCASSLAPSTDTQYFGPGTRLTVL.